This T cell receptor beta chain was sequenced during a study of human T cells and chemical hapten exposure. Study summary: Patients received weekly diphenylcyclopropenone doses to the scalp throughout the roughly 23-week study. Patch tests applied 0.01% DPC to the upper back, read at 6 days.

Study-level results: TCRs at a frequency above 1 in 1000 stayed unchanged with DPC sensitization. Significantly greater numbers of large CDR3 similarity clusters came from expanded TCRs than from controls.

As regards this clonotype: Its antigen is undetermined.

Via MiXCR, TCRdb re-called the RACE reads, giving one row per CDR3 protein. The sample gives roughly 200,000 distinct CDR3 sequences, approximately 26% of which show up once; 2% to 2.5% is in the top ten. The CDR3 length is 15 residues. Germline V gives CDR1 SGDLS, CDR2 YYNGEE. Trimming shortened V by 4 bases and J by 4 bases, and 14 bases separated the two germline ends. Time point indicated: patch test 3, about 24 weeks after DPC sensitization. Treatment given: therapeutic diphenylcyclopropenone sensitization with weekly scalp DPC. This sequence originates from a woman aged 40 to 55 with alopecia areata. Some clones in this sample may be carry-over from other donors' samples. Sequences were derived from whole blood, sampled in connection with sensitization to the hapten diphenylcyclopropenone (DPC). This sequence joins TRBV9 and TRBJ2-2; D perhaps matches TRBD1 (6 bases). The CDR3 reads CASSFATGTTGELFF. CDR3 bases: TGTGCCAGCAGCTTTGCCACAGGGACCACCGGGGAGCTGTTTTTT.